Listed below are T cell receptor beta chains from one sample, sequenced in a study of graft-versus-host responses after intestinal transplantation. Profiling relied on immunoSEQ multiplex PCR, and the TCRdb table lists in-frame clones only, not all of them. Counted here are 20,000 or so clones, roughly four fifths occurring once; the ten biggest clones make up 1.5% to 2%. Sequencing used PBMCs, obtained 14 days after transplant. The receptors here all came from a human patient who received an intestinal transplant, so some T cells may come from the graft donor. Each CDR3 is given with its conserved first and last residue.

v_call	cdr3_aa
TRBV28	CASSPPEGPNTEAFF
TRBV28	CASSSRDLSYEQYF
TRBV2	CAINSGNSYEQYF
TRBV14	CASSQPKIETGSYEQYF
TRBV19	CASPPRGGPYEQYF
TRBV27	CASSSEDPVNNQPQHF
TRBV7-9	CASSFWGGDTQYF
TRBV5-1	CASSLKDTWAYEQYF
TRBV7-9	CASSYGTGNNEKLFF
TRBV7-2	CASLPTSGYEQYF
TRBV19	CASSPTTGAENNEQFF
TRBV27	CASSLLTGQETQYF
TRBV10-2	CASSEQRGGYEQYF
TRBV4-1	CASSQVSTGLGGIQYF
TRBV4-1	CASSHGGDFEKLFF
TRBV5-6	CASSLGARRGAGVQETQYF
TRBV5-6	CASSSRRGSGANVLTF
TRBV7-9	CASSPRASGRVPYINEQFF
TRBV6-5	CASSYGRGGYTQYF
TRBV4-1	CASSQEGGGSEKLFF
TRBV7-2	CASSLGGPDTQYF
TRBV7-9	CASSPGQTTGNTIYF